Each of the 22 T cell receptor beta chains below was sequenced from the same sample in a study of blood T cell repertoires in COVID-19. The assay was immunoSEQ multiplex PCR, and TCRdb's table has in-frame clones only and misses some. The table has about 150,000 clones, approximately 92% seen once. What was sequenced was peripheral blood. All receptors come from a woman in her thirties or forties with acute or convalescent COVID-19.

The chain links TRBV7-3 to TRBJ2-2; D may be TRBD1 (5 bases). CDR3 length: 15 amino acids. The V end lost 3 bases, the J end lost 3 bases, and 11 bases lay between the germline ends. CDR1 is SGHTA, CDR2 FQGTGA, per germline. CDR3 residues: CASSFQGYYTGELFF. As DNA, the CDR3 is TGTGCCAGCAGCTTTCAGGGTTACTACACCGGGGAGCTGTTTTTT.

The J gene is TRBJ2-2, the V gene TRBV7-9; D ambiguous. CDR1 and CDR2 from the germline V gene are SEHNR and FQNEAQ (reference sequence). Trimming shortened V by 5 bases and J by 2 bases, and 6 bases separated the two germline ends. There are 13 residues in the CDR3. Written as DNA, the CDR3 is TGTGCCAGCAGCCCTATTAACACCGGGGAGCTGTTTTTT. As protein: CASSPINTGELFF.

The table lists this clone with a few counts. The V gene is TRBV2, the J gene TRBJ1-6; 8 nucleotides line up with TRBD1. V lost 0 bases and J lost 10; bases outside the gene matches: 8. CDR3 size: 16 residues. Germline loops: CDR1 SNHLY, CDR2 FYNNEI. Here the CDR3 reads CASSEATGANRSPLHF. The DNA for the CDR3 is TGTGCCAGCAGTGAAGCGACAGGGGCAAACCGGTCACCCCTCCACTTT.

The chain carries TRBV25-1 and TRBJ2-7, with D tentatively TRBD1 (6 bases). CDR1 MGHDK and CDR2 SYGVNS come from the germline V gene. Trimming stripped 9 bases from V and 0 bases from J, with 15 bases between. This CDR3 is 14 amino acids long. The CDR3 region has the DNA TGTGCCAGTGAACAGACAGGCAGCTCCTACGAGCAGTACTTC. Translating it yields CASEQTGSSYEQYF.

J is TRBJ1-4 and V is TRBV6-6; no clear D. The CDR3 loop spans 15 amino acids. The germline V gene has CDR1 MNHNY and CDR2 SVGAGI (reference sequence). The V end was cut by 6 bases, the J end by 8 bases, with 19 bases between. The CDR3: CASSPKEGGIEKLFF. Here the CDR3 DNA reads TGTGCCAGCAGCCCCAAGGAGGGCGGGATAGAAAAACTGTTTTTT.

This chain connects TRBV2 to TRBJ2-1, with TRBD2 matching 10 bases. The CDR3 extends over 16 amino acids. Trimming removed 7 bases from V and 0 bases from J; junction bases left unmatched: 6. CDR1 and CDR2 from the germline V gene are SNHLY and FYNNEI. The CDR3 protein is CASKKLAGSSYNEQFF. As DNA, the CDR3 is TGTGCCAGCAAGAAACTAGCGGGGAGCTCCTACAATGAGCAGTTCTTC.

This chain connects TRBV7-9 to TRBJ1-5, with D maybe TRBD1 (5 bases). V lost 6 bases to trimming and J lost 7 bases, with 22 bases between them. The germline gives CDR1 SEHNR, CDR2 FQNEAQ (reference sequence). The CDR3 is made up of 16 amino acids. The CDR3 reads CASSQGVGVISQPQHF. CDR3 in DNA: TGTGCCAGCAGTCAAGGGGTTGGGGTTATTAGCCAGCCCCAGCATTTT.

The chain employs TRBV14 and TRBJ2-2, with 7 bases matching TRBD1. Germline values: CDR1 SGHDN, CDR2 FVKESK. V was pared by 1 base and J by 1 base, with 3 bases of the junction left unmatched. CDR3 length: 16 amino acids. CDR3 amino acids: CASSQVGTENTGELFF. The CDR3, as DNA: TGTGCCAGCAGCCAAGTGGGGACAGAGAACACCGGGGAGCTGTTTTTT.

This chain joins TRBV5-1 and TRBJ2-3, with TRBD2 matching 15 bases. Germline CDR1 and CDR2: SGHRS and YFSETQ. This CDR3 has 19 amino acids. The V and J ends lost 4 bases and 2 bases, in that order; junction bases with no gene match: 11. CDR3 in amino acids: CASSPRRTSGGEFTDTQYF. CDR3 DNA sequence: TGCGCCAGCAGCCCCCGTCGGACTAGCGGGGGGGAATTCACAGATACGCAGTATTTT.

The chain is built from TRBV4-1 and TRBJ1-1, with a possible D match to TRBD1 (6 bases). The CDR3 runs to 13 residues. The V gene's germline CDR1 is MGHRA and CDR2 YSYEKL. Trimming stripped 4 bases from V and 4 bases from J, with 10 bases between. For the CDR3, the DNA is TGCGCCAGCAGCCGAGGGGGTACCACTGAAGCTTTCTTT. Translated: CASSRGGTTEAFF.

This CDR3 is CAWSVLVGGYNEQFF. The CDR3, as DNA: TGTGCCTGGAGTGTACTTGTCGGGGGTTACAATGAGCAGTTCTTC. The rearrangement uses TRBV30 and TRBJ2-1; the D gene is possibly TRBD2 (6 bases). CDR3 length: 15 amino acids. Germline V gene sequence: CDR1 GTSNPN, CDR2 SVGIG (reference sequence). Trimming pared 0 bases from V and 4 bases from J, leaving 13 bases between.

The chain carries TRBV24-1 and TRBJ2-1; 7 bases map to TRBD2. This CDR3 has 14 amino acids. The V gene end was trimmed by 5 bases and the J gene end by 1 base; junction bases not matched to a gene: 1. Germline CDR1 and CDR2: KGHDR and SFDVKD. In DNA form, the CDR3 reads TGTGCCACCAGTGGGGGGGGTTCCTACAATGAGCAGTTCTTC. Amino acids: CATSGGGSYNEQFF.

CDR3 sequence: CATSDSGNYEQYF. DNA for the CDR3: TGTGCCACCAGTGACTCAGGGAACTACGAGCAGTACTTC. The chain employs TRBV24-1 and TRBJ2-7; weak D call: TRBD1 (5 bases). The germline V and J ends were trimmed by 4 bases and 3 bases, with 9 bases remaining between them. The CDR3 spans 13 residues. Per germline, CDR1 KGHDR and CDR2 SFDVKD.

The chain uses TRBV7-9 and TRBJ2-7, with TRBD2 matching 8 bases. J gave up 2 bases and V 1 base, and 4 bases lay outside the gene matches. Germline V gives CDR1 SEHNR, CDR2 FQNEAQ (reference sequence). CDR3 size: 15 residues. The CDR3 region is CASSLDGRAPYEQYF. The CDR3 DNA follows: TGTGCCAGCAGCTTAGACGGGAGGGCCCCCTACGAGCAGTACTTC. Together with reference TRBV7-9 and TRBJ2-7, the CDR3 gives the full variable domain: DTGVSQNPRHKITKRGQNVTFRCDPISEHNRLYWYRQTLGQGPEFLTYFQNEAQLEKSRLLSDRFSAERPKGSFSTLEIQRTEQGDSAMYLCASSLDGRAPYEQYFGPGTRLTVT.

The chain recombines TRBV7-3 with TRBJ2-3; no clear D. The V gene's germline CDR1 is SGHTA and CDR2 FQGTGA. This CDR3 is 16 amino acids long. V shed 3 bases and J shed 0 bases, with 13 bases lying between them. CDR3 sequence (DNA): TGTGCCAGCAGCTTCAAAGCTCCCCTTAGCACAGATACGCAGTATTTT. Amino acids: CASSFKAPLSTDTQYF.

The CDR3 here is CASRPAGDTGELFF. The CDR3, as DNA: TGTGCCAGCAGACCCGCGGGGGACACCGGGGAGCTGTTTTTT. This chain uses TRBV11-2 with TRBJ2-2; 7 positions match TRBD2. V shed 6 bases and J 3 bases; nucleotides not matched to a gene: 4. Looked up from germline, CDR1 is SGHAT and CDR2 is FQNNGV. This CDR3 has 14 amino acids.

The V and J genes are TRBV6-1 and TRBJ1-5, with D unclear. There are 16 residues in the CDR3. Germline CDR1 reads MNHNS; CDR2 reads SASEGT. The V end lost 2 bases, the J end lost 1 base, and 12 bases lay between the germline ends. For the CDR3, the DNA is TGTGCCAGCAGTGAATTTTCAGTACAAAGCAATCAGCCCCAGCATTTT. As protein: CASSEFSVQSNQPQHF.

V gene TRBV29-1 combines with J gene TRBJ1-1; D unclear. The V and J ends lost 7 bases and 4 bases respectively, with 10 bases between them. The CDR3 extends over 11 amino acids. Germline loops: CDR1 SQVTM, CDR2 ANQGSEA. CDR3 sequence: CSALLITEAFF. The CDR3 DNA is TGCAGCGCCCTACTAATCACTGAAGCTTTCTTT.

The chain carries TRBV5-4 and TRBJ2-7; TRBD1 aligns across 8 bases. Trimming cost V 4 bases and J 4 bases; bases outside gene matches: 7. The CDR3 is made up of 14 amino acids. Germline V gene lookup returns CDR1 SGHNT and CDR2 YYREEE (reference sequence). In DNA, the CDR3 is TGTGCCAGCAGCCCTGGACAGGGTCAGTACGAGCAGTACTTC. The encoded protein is CASSPGQGQYEQYF.

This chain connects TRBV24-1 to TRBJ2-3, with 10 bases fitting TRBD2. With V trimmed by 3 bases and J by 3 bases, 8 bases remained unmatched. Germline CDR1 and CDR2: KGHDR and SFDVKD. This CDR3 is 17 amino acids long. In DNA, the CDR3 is TGTGCCACCAGTGATCCTAAACTAGCGGGATTGACAGATACGCAGTATTTT. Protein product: CATSDPKLAGLTDTQYF.

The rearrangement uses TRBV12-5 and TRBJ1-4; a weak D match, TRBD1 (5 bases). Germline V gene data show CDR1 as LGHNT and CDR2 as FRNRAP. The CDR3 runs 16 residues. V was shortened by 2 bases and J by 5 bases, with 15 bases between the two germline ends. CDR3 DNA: TGTGCTAGTGGTTTGAGTCAGGGTGGGATAAATGAAAAACTGTTTTTT. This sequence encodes CASGLSQGGINEKLFF.

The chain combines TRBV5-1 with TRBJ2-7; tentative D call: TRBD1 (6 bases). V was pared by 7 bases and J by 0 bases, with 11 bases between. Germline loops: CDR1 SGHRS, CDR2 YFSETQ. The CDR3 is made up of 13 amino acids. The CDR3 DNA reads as TGCGCCAGCGGCCGGGACAACTCCTACGAGCAGTACTTC. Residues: CASGRDNSYEQYF.